This is a list of T cell receptor beta chains from one sample in a study of blood T cell repertoires in COVID-19. TCRdb keeps only in-frame clones here, not all; method: immunoSEQ multiplex PCR. The repertoire holds over 50,000 clones, with just over 85% as singletons. The sequenced material came from peripheral blood. The receptor set was obtained from a human donor in a cohort sampled during active COVID-19. CDR3s include the opening cysteine and the closing phenylalanine or tryptophan. Fields, in order: clone size, V gene, J gene, D gene, CDR3 DNA, CDR3 protein. A D gene is named only where the DNA matches it firmly. Not all rows give a size; the values are once, few, many and, for expanded clones, a class.

clone size: .
V gene: TRBV11-3
J gene: TRBJ2-1
D gene: TRBD2
CDR3 DNA: TGTGCCAGCAGCTTGGGACTAGCGCAACACAATGAGCAGTTCTTC
CDR3 protein: CASSLGLAQHNEQFF

clone size: .
V gene: TRBV5-4
J gene: TRBJ2-5
D gene: .
CDR3 DNA: TGTGCCAGCAGTCTAACAGTTCAAGAGACCCAGTACTTC
CDR3 protein: CASSLTVQETQYF

clone size: .
V gene: TRBV29-1
J gene: TRBJ2-7
D gene: TRBD1
CDR3 DNA: TGCAGCGTTGTGGGGGACAGGGCAGACTACGAGCAGTACTTC
CDR3 protein: CSVVGDRADYEQYF

clone size: .
V gene: TRBV5-1
J gene: TRBJ2-3
D gene: TRBD1
CDR3 DNA: TGCGCCAGCAGGCACGGGACAGGGGGGCGGACAGATACGCAGTATTTT
CDR3 protein: CASRHGTGGRTDTQYF

clone size: .
V gene: TRBV3-1/TRBV3-2
J gene: TRBJ2-5
D gene: .
CDR3 DNA: TGTGCCAGCAGCGAGCGGTACAAAGAGACCCAGTACTTC
CDR3 protein: CASSERYKETQYF

clone size: once
V gene: TRBV5-1
J gene: TRBJ2-3
D gene: .
CDR3 DNA: TGCGCCAGCAACACAGGGCGACTGACAGATACGCAGTATTTT
CDR3 protein: CASNTGRLTDTQYF

clone size: .
V gene: TRBV3-1/TRBV3-2
J gene: TRBJ2-2
D gene: TRBD2
CDR3 DNA: TGTGCCAGCAGCCAAGAGGCTAGCGGGAGTGCCGGGGAGCTGTTTTTT
CDR3 protein: CASSQEASGSAGELFF

clone size: .
V gene: TRBV5-1
J gene: TRBJ1-1
D gene: .
CDR3 DNA: TGCGCCAGCAGCGGACTAGGGAGGGCGGACACTGAAGCTTTCTTT
CDR3 protein: CASSGLGRADTEAFF

clone size: .
V gene: TRBV5-1
J gene: TRBJ2-7
D gene: TRBD1
CDR3 DNA: TGCGCCAGCAGCAACGGACAGGGCTACGAGCAGTACTTC
CDR3 protein: CASSNGQGYEQYF

clone size: .
V gene: TRBV24-1
J gene: TRBJ2-3
D gene: .
CDR3 DNA: TGTGCCACCAGTGACACAATTAGCGGAGATACGCAGTATTTT
CDR3 protein: CATSDTISGDTQYF

clone size: .
V gene: TRBV4-1
J gene: TRBJ1-4
D gene: .
CDR3 DNA: TGCGCCAGCAGCCAACTCGCAACTAATGAAAAACTGTTTTTT
CDR3 protein: CASSQLATNEKLFF

clone size: .
V gene: TRBV5-1
J gene: TRBJ2-1
D gene: TRBD2
CDR3 DNA: TGCGCCAGCAGCTTGCTAGCGGGGCCCTACAATGAGCAGTTCTTC
CDR3 protein: CASSLLAGPYNEQFF

clone size: .
V gene: TRBV27
J gene: TRBJ1-4
D gene: .
CDR3 DNA: TGTGCCAGCAGTTTACGTGAGGGAGAAAAACTGTTTTTT
CDR3 protein: CASSLREGEKLFF

clone size: .
V gene: TRBV9
J gene: TRBJ1-2
D gene: .
CDR3 DNA: TGTGCCAGCAGCTCCCCAGGGCGCAACTACACCTTC
CDR3 protein: CASSSPGRNYTF

clone size: .
V gene: TRBV6-5
J gene: TRBJ2-1
D gene: .
CDR3 DNA: TGTGCCAGCAGTCCTCCCAGACAGGCCAATGAGCAGTTCTTC
CDR3 protein: CASSPPRQANEQFF

clone size: .
V gene: TRBV5-1
J gene: TRBJ2-2
D gene: .
CDR3 DNA: TGCGCCAGCAGCCCTAGTTCAGGGAGGACCACCGGGGAGCTGTTTTTT
CDR3 protein: CASSPSSGRTTGELFF

clone size: .
V gene: TRBV28
J gene: TRBJ1-5
D gene: .
CDR3 DNA: TGTGCCAGCAGTTTTAGGGGTACTGGGAATCAGCCCCAGCATTTT
CDR3 protein: CASSFRGTGNQPQHF

clone size: .
V gene: TRBV5-1
J gene: TRBJ2-7
D gene: TRBD1
CDR3 DNA: TGCGCCAGCAGCTTGGCCTATTCCCCGACAGGGGCCTACGAGCAGTACTTC
CDR3 protein: CASSLAYSPTGAYEQYF

clone size: .
V gene: TRBV7-2
J gene: TRBJ2-7
D gene: TRBD1
CDR3 DNA: TGTGCCAGCAGTCGCAGGGGGCAGACCGAGCAGTACTTC
CDR3 protein: CASSRRGQTEQYF

clone size: once
V gene: TRBV19
J gene: TRBJ2-3
D gene: TRBD2
CDR3 DNA: TGTGCCAGTAGAACCGGGACTAGCATCTCAGATACGCAGTATTTT
CDR3 protein: CASRTGTSISDTQYF

clone size: .
V gene: TRBV11-2
J gene: TRBJ2-1
D gene: .
CDR3 DNA: TGTGCCAGCAGCTTAAGACTAATAAGTTGGTCAAATGAGCAGTTCTTC
CDR3 protein: CASSLRLISWSNEQFF

clone size: .
V gene: TRBV5-1
J gene: TRBJ2-1
D gene: TRBD1
CDR3 DNA: TGCGCCAGCAGCTTGAAGCGACAGGGCTACAATGAGCAGTTCTTC
CDR3 protein: CASSLKRQGYNEQFF

clone size: once
V gene: TRBV6-6
J gene: TRBJ2-1
D gene: .
CDR3 DNA: TGTGCCAGCAGTTACCAGAGTGCGGGATACAACAATGAGCAGTTCTTC
CDR3 protein: CASSYQSAGYNNEQFF

clone size: .
V gene: TRBV18
J gene: TRBJ1-1
D gene: TRBD1
CDR3 DNA: TGTGCCAGCTCTCGGGGACAGGGGAACACTGAAGCTTTCTTT
CDR3 protein: CASSRGQGNTEAFF

clone size: .
V gene: TRBV28
J gene: TRBJ1-5
D gene: .
CDR3 DNA: TGTGCCAGCAGTTTATCAGGAAATCAGCCCCAGCATTTT
CDR3 protein: CASSLSGNQPQHF

clone size: few
V gene: TRBV19
J gene: TRBJ2-7
D gene: TRBD2
CDR3 DNA: TGTGCCAGTAGTACCGAACTAGCGGGAGGAACCTACGAGCAGTACTTC
CDR3 protein: CASSTELAGGTYEQYF

clone size: .
V gene: TRBV5-1
J gene: TRBJ2-3
D gene: .
CDR3 DNA: TGCGCCAGCAGCTCCACATACACAGATACGCAGTATTTT
CDR3 protein: CASSSTYTDTQYF

clone size: .
V gene: TRBV7-9
J gene: TRBJ2-4
D gene: .
CDR3 DNA: TGTGCCAGCAGCTTAGAAGAGAGGGACATTCAGTACTTC
CDR3 protein: CASSLEERDIQYF

clone size: .
V gene: TRBV2
J gene: TRBJ1-2
D gene: TRBD1
CDR3 DNA: TGTGCCAGCAGTGCGGACAGGGGCAACTATGGCTACACCTTC
CDR3 protein: CASSADRGNYGYTF

clone size: few
V gene: TRBV6-5
J gene: TRBJ1-2
D gene: .
CDR3 DNA: TGTGCCAGCAGTTACCTCGGTGACTTCTATGGCTACACCTTC
CDR3 protein: CASSYLGDFYGYTF

clone size: .
V gene: TRBV7-3
J gene: TRBJ2-2
D gene: TRBD2
CDR3 DNA: TGTGCCAGCAGCAACACCCTAGCGGGGGGGAACACCGGGGAGCTGTTTTTT
CDR3 protein: CASSNTLAGGNTGELFF

clone size: few
V gene: TRBV29-1
J gene: TRBJ2-7
D gene: TRBD1
CDR3 DNA: TGCAGCGTTACGGGACAGGGGGCGCGGGAGCAGTACTTC
CDR3 protein: CSVTGQGAREQYF

clone size: .
V gene: TRBV28
J gene: TRBJ2-5
D gene: TRBD2
CDR3 DNA: TGTGCCAGCAGTTATGGACTAGCGGGGGAGACCCAGTACTTC
CDR3 protein: CASSYGLAGETQYF

clone size: .
V gene: TRBV18
J gene: TRBJ1-3
D gene: .
CDR3 DNA: TGTGCCAGCACCGCCGGGGTTGGCAGATCCAGCTCTGGAAACACCATATATTTT
CDR3 protein: CASTAGVGRSSSGNTIYF

clone size: .
V gene: TRBV4-2
J gene: TRBJ2-2
D gene: .
CDR3 DNA: TGTGCCAGCAGCCAAGAAGGGGAAACTATCACCGGGGAGCTGTTTTTT
CDR3 protein: CASSQEGETITGELFF

clone size: .
V gene: TRBV5-6
J gene: TRBJ1-2
D gene: .
CDR3 DNA: TGTGCCAGCAGTTTCGCCGGGTCCGTATCCAATGGCTACACCTTC
CDR3 protein: CASSFAGSVSNGYTF

clone size: .
V gene: TRBV7-2
J gene: TRBJ2-5
D gene: TRBD1
CDR3 DNA: TGTGCCAGCAGCTCGAGGACAGGGGGCTGGGAGACCCAGTACTTC
CDR3 protein: CASSSRTGGWETQYF

clone size: .
V gene: TRBV2
J gene: TRBJ2-1
D gene: TRBD2
CDR3 DNA: TGTGCCAGCAGGGGTGGGACTAGTGTAGATGAGCAGTTCTTC
CDR3 protein: CASRGGTSVDEQFF

clone size: .
V gene: TRBV6-5
J gene: TRBJ2-7
D gene: .
CDR3 DNA: TGTGCCAGCAGTTACGCCGGGAACTACGAGCAGTACTTC
CDR3 protein: CASSYAGNYEQYF

clone size: .
V gene: TRBV29-1
J gene: TRBJ2-7
D gene: TRBD2
CDR3 DNA: TGCAGCGTTGGGGAGGGTGGAGGCGAGCAGTACTTC
CDR3 protein: CSVGEGGGEQYF

clone size: .
V gene: TRBV2
J gene: TRBJ1-1
D gene: .
CDR3 DNA: TGTGCCAGCAGTGCGAGCGAGAACACTGAAGCTTTCTTT
CDR3 protein: CASSASENTEAFF

clone size: .
V gene: TRBV5-1
J gene: TRBJ1-6
D gene: TRBD1
CDR3 DNA: TGCGCCAGCAGCTTGGAAATGGGACAGGGGTCACCCCTCCACTTT
CDR3 protein: CASSLEMGQGSPLHF

clone size: .
V gene: TRBV27
J gene: TRBJ2-3
D gene: TRBD1
CDR3 DNA: TGTGCCAGCAGGAAAAATATCCTGGGGACAGGGGGCCTTACAGATACGCAGTATTTT
CDR3 protein: CASRKNILGTGGLTDTQYF

clone size: .
V gene: TRBV14
J gene: TRBJ2-2
D gene: .
CDR3 DNA: TGTGCCAGCAGAAAGGAGTTCGCCGGGGAGCTGTTTTTT
CDR3 protein: CASRKEFAGELFF

clone size: .
V gene: TRBV28
J gene: TRBJ1-1
D gene: .
CDR3 DNA: TGTGCCAGCAGTTTGGAGGTTTTAACTGAAGCTTTCTTT
CDR3 protein: CASSLEVLTEAFF

clone size: .
V gene: TRBV5-1
J gene: TRBJ1-4
D gene: .
CDR3 DNA: TGCGCCAGCAGCTTGGGACAAGATCAAGCAAAACTGTTTTTT
CDR3 protein: CASSLGQDQAKLFF

clone size: .
V gene: TRBV4-2
J gene: TRBJ1-4
D gene: .
CDR3 DNA: TGTGCCAGCAGCCCACAGCGGGCTCCCAATGAAAAACTGTTTTTT
CDR3 protein: CASSPQRAPNEKLFF

clone size: once
V gene: TRBV12-3/TRBV12-4
J gene: TRBJ2-5
D gene: .
CDR3 DNA: TGTGCCAGCAGAATGACTGAGACCCAGTACTTC
CDR3 protein: CASRMTETQYF

clone size: few
V gene: TRBV5-1
J gene: TRBJ1-1
D gene: .
CDR3 DNA: TGCGCCAGCAGAGCTTCCCAGAACACTGAAGCTTTCTTT
CDR3 protein: CASRASQNTEAFF

clone size: once
V gene: TRBV7-8
J gene: TRBJ1-1
D gene: TRBD1
CDR3 DNA: TGTGCCAGCAGCCGCGGGACAGAAGTCACTGAAGCTTTCTTT
CDR3 protein: CASSRGTEVTEAFF

clone size: many
V gene: TRBV6-1
J gene: TRBJ1-1
D gene: .
CDR3 DNA: TGTGCCAGCAGTGACCAGTTAAGGGGGACTGAAGCTTTCTTT
CDR3 protein: CASSDQLRGTEAFF

clone size: .
V gene: TRBV6-5
J gene: TRBJ2-7
D gene: TRBD1
CDR3 DNA: TGTGCCAGCAGTTCGGGACAGGGCCGGGGTTACTACGAGCAGTACTTC
CDR3 protein: CASSSGQGRGYYEQYF

clone size: .
V gene: TRBV28
J gene: TRBJ2-1
D gene: TRBD2
CDR3 DNA: TGTGCCAGCAGTACCCCTAGCGGGAGCTATAATGAGCAGTTCTTC
CDR3 protein: CASSTPSGSYNEQFF

clone size: .
V gene: TRBV6-6
J gene: TRBJ2-3
D gene: TRBD2
CDR3 DNA: TGTGCCAGCCGACCCGGGGCGGGGGGGCGGTCGCAGTATTTT
CDR3 protein: CASRPGAGGRSQYF

clone size: .
V gene: TRBV2
J gene: TRBJ2-7
D gene: .
CDR3 DNA: TGTGCCAGCAGTGCAGAATCCGAGCAGTACTTC
CDR3 protein: CASSAESEQYF

clone size: once
V gene: TRBV28
J gene: TRBJ1-6
D gene: TRBD1
CDR3 DNA: TGTGCCAGCAGTTTAGAGGGACAGGGCTATAATTCACCCCTCCACTTT
CDR3 protein: CASSLEGQGYNSPLHF

clone size: once
V gene: TRBV7-3
J gene: TRBJ1-3
D gene: .
CDR3 DNA: TGTGCCAGCAGCTTAAGCCCCCCGGGTAGCTCTGGAAACACCATATATTTT
CDR3 protein: CASSLSPPGSSGNTIYF

clone size: .
V gene: TRBV10-2
J gene: TRBJ2-3
D gene: .
CDR3 DNA: TGCGCCAGCAGTGAGTCCCTAGCCAATGCAGATACGCAGTATTTT
CDR3 protein: CASSESLANADTQYF

clone size: few
V gene: TRBV11-2
J gene: TRBJ2-7
D gene: TRBD2
CDR3 DNA: TGTGCCAGCAGAGAACCGGGGGGTTCCTACGAGCAGTACTTC
CDR3 protein: CASREPGGSYEQYF